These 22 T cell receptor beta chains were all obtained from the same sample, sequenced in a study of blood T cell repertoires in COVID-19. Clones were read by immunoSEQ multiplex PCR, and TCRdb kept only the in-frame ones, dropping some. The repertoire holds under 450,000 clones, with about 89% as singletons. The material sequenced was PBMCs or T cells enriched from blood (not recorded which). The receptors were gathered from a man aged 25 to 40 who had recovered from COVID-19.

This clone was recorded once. CDR3 region: CASSEGSGYGYTF. The CDR3 region has the DNA TGCGCCAGCAGTGAGGGATCGGGTTATGGCTACACCTTC. This rearrangement joins TRBV10-1 to TRBJ1-2; D gene unclear. V dropped 2 bases and J dropped 5 bases, with 9 bases sitting between them. Germline CDR1 reads WNHNN; CDR2 reads SYGVQD (reference sequence). The CDR3 extends over 13 amino acids.

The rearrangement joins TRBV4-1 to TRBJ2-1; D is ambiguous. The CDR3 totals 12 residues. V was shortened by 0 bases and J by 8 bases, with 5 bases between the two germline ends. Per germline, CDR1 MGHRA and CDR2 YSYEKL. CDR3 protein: CASSQDFYEQFF. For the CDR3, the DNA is TGCGCCAGCAGCCAAGACTTTTATGAGCAGTTCTTC.

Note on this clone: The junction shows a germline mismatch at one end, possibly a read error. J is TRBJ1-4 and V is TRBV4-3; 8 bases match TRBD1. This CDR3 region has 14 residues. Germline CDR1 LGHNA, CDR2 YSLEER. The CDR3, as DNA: TGCGCCAGCAGCCCCGGGACAGGTTCTGATATTCGGATTTTT. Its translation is CASSPGTGSDIRIF.

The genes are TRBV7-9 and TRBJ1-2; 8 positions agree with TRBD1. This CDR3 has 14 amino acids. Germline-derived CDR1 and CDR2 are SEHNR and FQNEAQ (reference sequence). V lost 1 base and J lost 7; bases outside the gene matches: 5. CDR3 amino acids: CASSLGDRGGGYTF. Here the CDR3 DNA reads TGTGCCAGCAGCTTAGGCGACAGGGGTGGTGGCTACACCTTC.

CDR3: CASSLGDQAYGYTF. The CDR3 DNA follows: TGTGCCAGCAGCTTAGGCGACCAGGCGTATGGCTACACCTTC. The genes are TRBV7-9 and TRBJ1-2; D call uncertain. The germline gives CDR1 SEHNR, CDR2 FQNEAQ (reference sequence). V gave up 1 base and J gave up 5 bases, with 11 bases separating them. The CDR3 totals 14 residues.

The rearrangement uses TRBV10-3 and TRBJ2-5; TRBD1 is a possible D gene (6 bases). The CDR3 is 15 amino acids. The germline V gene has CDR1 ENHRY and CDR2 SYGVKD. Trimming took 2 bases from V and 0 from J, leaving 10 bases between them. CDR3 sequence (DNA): TGTGCCATCAGTGAGACCGGGACAAACCAAGAGACCCAGTACTTC. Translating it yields CAISETGTNQETQYF.

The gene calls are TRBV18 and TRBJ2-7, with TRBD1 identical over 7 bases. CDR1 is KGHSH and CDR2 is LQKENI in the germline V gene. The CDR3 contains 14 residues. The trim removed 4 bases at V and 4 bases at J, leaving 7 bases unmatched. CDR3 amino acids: CASSLQTGRYEQYF. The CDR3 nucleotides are TGTGCCAGCTCACTCCAGACAGGGAGATACGAGCAGTACTTC.

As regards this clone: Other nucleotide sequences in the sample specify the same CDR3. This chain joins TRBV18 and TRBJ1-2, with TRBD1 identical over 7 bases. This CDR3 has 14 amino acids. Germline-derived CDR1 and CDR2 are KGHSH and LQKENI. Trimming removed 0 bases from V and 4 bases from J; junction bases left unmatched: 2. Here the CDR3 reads CASSPPGGVYGYTF. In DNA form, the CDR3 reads TGTGCCAGCTCACCACCAGGGGGCGTCTATGGCTACACCTTC.

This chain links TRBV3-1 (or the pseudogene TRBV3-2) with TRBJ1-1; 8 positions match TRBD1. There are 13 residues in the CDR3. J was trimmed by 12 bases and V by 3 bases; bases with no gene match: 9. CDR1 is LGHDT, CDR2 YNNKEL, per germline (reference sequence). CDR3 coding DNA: TGTGCCAGCAGCCACCTCCGGACAGGGTGGTCTTTCTTT. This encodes CASSHLRTGWSFF.

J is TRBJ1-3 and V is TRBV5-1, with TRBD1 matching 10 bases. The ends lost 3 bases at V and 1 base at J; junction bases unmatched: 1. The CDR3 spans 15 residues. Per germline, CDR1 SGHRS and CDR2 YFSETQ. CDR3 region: CASSWGQGSGNTIYF. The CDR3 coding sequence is TGCGCCAGCAGCTGGGGACAGGGGTCTGGAAACACCATATATTTT.

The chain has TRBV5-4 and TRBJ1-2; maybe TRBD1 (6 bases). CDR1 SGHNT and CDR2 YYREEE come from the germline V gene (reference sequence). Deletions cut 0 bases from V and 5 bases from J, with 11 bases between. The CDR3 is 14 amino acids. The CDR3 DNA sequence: TGTGCCAGCAGCTTGGAACCCAGGGGTTATGGCTACACCTTC. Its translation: CASSLEPRGYGYTF.

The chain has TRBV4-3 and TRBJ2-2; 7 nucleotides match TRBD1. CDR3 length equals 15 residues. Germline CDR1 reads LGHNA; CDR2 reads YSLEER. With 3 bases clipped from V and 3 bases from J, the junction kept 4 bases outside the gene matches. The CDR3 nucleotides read TGCGCCAGCAGCCAGAGGGGGCACGACACCGGGGAGCTGTTTTTT. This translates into CASSQRGHDTGELFF.

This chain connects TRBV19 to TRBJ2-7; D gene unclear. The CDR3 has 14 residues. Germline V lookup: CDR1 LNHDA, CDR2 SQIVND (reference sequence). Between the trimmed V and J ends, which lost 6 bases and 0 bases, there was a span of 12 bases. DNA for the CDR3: TGTGCCAGTAGCCCACGAACTACCTCCTACGAGCAGTACTTC. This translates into CASSPRTTSYEQYF.

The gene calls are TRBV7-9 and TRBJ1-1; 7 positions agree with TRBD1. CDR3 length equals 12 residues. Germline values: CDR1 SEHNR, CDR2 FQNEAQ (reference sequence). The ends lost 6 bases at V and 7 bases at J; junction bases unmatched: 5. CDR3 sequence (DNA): TGTGCCAGCAGTGAGACAGGGTTTGAAGCTTTCTTT. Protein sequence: CASSETGFEAFF.

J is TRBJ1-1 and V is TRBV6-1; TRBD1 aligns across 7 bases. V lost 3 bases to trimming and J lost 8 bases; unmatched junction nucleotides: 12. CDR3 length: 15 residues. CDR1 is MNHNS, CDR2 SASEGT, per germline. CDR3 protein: CASSERDRVRSEAFF. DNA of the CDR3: TGTGCCAGCAGTGAGAGAGACAGGGTGAGGTCAGAAGCTTTCTTT.

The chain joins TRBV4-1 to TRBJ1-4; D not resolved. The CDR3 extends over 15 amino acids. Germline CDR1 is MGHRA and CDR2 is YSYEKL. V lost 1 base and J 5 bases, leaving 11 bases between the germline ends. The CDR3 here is CASSQGGILNEKLFF. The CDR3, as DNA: TGCGCCAGCAGCCAAGGAGGAATCTTAAATGAAAAACTGTTTTTT.

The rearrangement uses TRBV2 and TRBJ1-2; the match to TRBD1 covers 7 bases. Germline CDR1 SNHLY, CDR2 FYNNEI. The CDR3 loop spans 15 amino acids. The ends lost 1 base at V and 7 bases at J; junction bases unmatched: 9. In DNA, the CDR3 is TGTGCCAGCAGTGAAGTTATCACAGGGGTCTCTGGCTACACCTTC. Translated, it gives CASSEVITGVSGYTF.

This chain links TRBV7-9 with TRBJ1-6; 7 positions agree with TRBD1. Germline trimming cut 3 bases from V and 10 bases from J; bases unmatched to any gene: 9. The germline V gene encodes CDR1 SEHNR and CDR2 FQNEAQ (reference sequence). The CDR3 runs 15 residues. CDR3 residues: CASSFRWTGESPLHF. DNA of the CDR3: TGTGCCAGCAGCTTTCGGTGGACAGGCGAGTCACCCCTCCACTTT.

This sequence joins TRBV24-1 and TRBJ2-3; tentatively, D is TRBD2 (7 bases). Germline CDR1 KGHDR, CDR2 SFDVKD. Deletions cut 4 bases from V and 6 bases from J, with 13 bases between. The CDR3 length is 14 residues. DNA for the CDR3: TGTGCCACCAGTGAAGGGGGGGACGGCGATACGCAGTATTTT. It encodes CATSEGGDGDTQYF.

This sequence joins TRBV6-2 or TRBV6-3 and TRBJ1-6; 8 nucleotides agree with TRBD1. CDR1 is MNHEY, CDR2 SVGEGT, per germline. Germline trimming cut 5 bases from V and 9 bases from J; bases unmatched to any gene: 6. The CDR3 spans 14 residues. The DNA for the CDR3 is TGTGCCAGCAGTAAAACAGGGGGGCGTTCACCCCTCCACTTT. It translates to CASSKTGGRSPLHF.

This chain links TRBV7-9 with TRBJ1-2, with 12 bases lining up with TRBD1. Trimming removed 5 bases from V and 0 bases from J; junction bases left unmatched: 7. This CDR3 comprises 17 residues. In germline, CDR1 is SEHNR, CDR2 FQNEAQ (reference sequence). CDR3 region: CASSAGTGGSTNYGYTF. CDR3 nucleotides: TGTGCCAGCAGCGCCGGGACAGGGGGCTCCACTAACTATGGCTACACCTTC.

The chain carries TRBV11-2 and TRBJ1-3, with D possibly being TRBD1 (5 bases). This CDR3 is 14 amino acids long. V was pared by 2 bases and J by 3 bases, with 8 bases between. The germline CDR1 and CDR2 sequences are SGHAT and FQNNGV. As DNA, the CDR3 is TGTGCCAGCAGCTTACAGGGAATTGGAAACACCATATATTTT. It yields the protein CASSLQGIGNTIYF.